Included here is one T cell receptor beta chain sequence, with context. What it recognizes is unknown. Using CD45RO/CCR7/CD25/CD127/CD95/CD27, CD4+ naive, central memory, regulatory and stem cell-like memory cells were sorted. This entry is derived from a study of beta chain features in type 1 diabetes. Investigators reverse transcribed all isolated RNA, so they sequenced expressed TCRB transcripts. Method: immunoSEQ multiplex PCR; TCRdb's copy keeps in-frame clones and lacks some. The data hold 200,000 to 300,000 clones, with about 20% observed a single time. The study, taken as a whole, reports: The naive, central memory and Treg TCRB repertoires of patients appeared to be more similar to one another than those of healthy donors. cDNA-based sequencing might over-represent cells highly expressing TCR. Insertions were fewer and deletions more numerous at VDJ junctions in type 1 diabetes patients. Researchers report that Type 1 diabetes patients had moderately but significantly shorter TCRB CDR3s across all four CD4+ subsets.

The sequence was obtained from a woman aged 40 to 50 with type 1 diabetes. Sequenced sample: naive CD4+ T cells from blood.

CDR3 in amino acids: CSVERVGGTSGQETQYF. The CDR3 DNA is TGCAGCGTTGAAAGAGTCGGAGGGACTAGCGGTCAAGAGACCCAGTACTTC. The chain recombines TRBV29-1 with TRBJ2-5; 11 bases agree with TRBD2. The CDR3 spans 17 residues. The junction had 10 bases not matched to a gene; V was cut back by 2 bases and J by 2 bases. Germline V CDR1 and CDR2: SQVTM, ANQGSEA.